The 19 T cell receptor beta chains presented below share a single source sample, sequenced in a study of Ad26.COV2.S vaccination and SARS-CoV-2 variants. Treatment of the sample: approximately 18 received Ad26.COV2.S at low or high dose, single or two shots; several received placebo; per-sample allocation not given. All samples were drawn on day 63, counting from the first vaccine or placebo injection. The repertoire was sequenced with immunoSEQ multiplex PCR; TCRdb's copy has only in-frame clones and lacks some. The sample gives about 480,000 clones, approximately 90% of which show up once; roughly 13% is in the top ten. The sample in question was peripheral blood, obtained in a trial of Ad26.COV2.S vaccine versus placebo. The receptors here all came from a person between 18 and 65 years old who received the Ad26.COV2.S COVID-19 vaccine or a placebo.

The chain uses TRBV7-8 and TRBJ2-1; the match to TRBD2 covers 9 bases. The V segment lost 3 bases and the J segment 9 bases; nucleotides outside the gene matches: 6. The CDR3 extends over 14 amino acids. CDR1 and CDR2 from the germline V gene are SGHVS and FQNEAQ. The CDR3 loop reads CASSFQLAGSEQFF. CDR3 coding DNA: TGTGCCAGCAGCTTTCAGCTAGCGGGATCTGAGCAGTTCTTC.

The chain employs TRBV30 and TRBJ2-7; D is perhaps TRBD1 (5 bases). Trimming removed 5 bases at V and 2 bases at J, with 19 bases between. CDR1 and CDR2 (germline): GTSNPN, SVGIG (reference sequence). The CDR3 length is 15 residues. The CDR3 reads CAWAKSGAWAYEQYF. The CDR3 DNA reads as TGTGCCTGGGCAAAATCTGGGGCGTGGGCCTACGAGCAGTACTTC.

A note on this clone: Different DNA sequences within this sample yield the same CDR3. The J gene is TRBJ2-2, the V gene TRBV19; D may be TRBD1 or TRBD2 (5 bases each). Per the germline V gene, CDR1 is LNHDA and CDR2 is SQIVND (reference sequence). This CDR3 contains 15 residues. V gave up 2 bases and J gave up 7 bases, with 14 bases separating them. CDR3 in amino acids: CASSIRTGPDGELFF. The CDR3 DNA is TGTGCCAGTAGTATAAGGACGGGGCCAGACGGGGAGCTGTTTTTT.

The rearrangement joins TRBV7-9 to TRBJ2-2, with 8 bases lining up with TRBD1. Germline CDR1 reads SEHNR; CDR2 reads FQNEAQ (reference sequence). The CDR3 contains 16 residues. V shed 8 bases and J 3 bases; nucleotides not matched to a gene: 11. CDR3 sequence: CASSQGGRQYTGELFF. CDR3 DNA: TGTGCCAGCTCACAGGGGGGTAGGCAGTACACCGGGGAGCTGTTTTTT.

The V call is TRBV30, the J call TRBJ1-6; D unresolved. V was clipped by 3 bases and J by 8 bases, with 14 bases between them. Germline CDR1 GTSNPN, CDR2 SVGIG (reference sequence). The CDR3 is 14 residues long. This CDR3 reads CAWSSGREYSPLHF. The CDR3 bases are TGTGCCTGGAGCTCTGGACGGGAGTATTCACCCCTCCACTTT.

The V and J genes are TRBV5-4 and TRBJ2-7, with TRBD2 identical over 10 bases. Germline V gene sequence: CDR1 SGHNT, CDR2 YYREEE (reference sequence). J lost 0 bases, V lost 3 bases, and 6 bases had no gene match. The CDR3 sequence is 16 residues long. The CDR3 region has the DNA TGTGCCAGCAGCTCACCGGGACTAGCGACCTCCTACGAGCAGTACTTC. Translating gives CASSSPGLATSYEQYF.

The CDR3 DNA sequence: TGTGCCAGCAGCTTCAGGGGGGCAGGGGGCTACGAGCAGTACTTC. Translating it yields CASSFRGAGGYEQYF. The J gene is TRBJ2-7, the V gene TRBV7-2, with D possibly being TRBD1 (7 bases). Trimming left V 3 bases short and J 3 bases short, with 15 bases between. The CDR3 contains 15 residues. CDR1 is SGHTA and CDR2 is FQGNSA in the germline V gene.

The chain employs TRBV9 and TRBJ2-2, with TRBD2 as a possible D gene (6 bases). The length of the CDR3 is 15 residues. Trimming removed 4 bases at V and 4 bases at J, with 14 bases between. The V gene's germline CDR1 is SGDLS and CDR2 YYNGEE. The CDR3: CASSPSLGGTGELFF. CDR3 sequence (DNA): TGTGCCAGCAGCCCGAGCCTCGGGGGCACCGGGGAGCTGTTTTTT.

The rearrangement links TRBV5-5 to TRBJ1-5, with D perhaps TRBD1 (6 bases). The CDR3 sequence is 16 residues long. The germline V and J ends were trimmed by 2 bases and 0 bases, with 12 bases remaining between them. Germline-derived CDR1 and CDR2 are SGHKS and YYEKEE (reference sequence). CDR3: CASSFRGWDSNQPQHF. Written as DNA, the CDR3 is TGTGCCAGCAGCTTTAGGGGGTGGGATAGCAATCAGCCCCAGCATTTT.

The genes are TRBV2 and TRBJ2-7, with D unclear. CDR3 length: 13 amino acids. CDR1 is SNHLY, CDR2 FYNNEI, per germline. V was pared by 5 bases and J by 0 bases, with 8 bases between. The CDR3, as DNA: TGTGCCAGCAGTCCGTCTCGCTCCTACGAGCAGTACTTC. Its translation is CASSPSRSYEQYF.

The rearrangement uses TRBV20-1 and TRBJ2-7; perhaps D is TRBD1 or TRBD2 (6 bases each). This CDR3 region has 14 residues. Germline V gene sequence: CDR1 DFQATT, CDR2 SNEGSKA (reference sequence). V was clipped by 8 bases and J by 5 bases, with 22 bases between them. In DNA, the CDR3 is TGCAGTCCTCGTGATACGGGGGCTAGGAACGAGCAGTACTTC. Translated: CSPRDTGARNEQYF.

This clone occurred once. The chain is built from TRBV18 and TRBJ2-7; TRBD2 aligns across 11 bases. Losses at the gene ends were 3 bases for V and 6 bases for J; bases not matched to a gene: 10. The CDR3 covers 16 residues. Germline CDR1 is KGHSH and CDR2 is LQKENI. The CDR3 loop is CASSPGGGLAVGEQYF. DNA of the CDR3: TGTGCCAGCTCACCTGGGGGGGGACTAGCGGTTGGCGAGCAGTACTTC. Variable domain in full (rest from reference TRBV18 and TRBJ2-7): NAGVMQNPRHLVRRRGQEARLRCSPMKGHSHVYWYRQLPEEGLKFMVYLQKENIIDESGMPKERFSAEFPKEGPSILRIQQVVRGDSAAYFCASSPGGGLAVGEQYFGPGTRLTVT.

The V gene is TRBV19, the J gene TRBJ2-3; no reliable D call. Germline loops: CDR1 LNHDA, CDR2 SQIVND (reference sequence). The CDR3 is 16 residues long. V was cut by 7 bases and J by 10 bases, with 27 bases left in between. CDR3 sequence: CASTPLGSGVPGSQYF. The DNA of the CDR3 is TGTGCCAGTACCCCCCTAGGCAGTGGTGTCCCGGGTTCGCAGTATTTT.

The chain couples TRBV19 to TRBJ1-2; D is uncertain. The CDR3 contains 13 residues. V was pared by 7 bases and J by 4 bases, with 13 bases between. Looked up from germline, CDR1 is LNHDA and CDR2 is SQIVND (reference sequence). The CDR3 sequence: CASTPTGFYGYTF. CDR3 in DNA: TGTGCCAGTACCCCGACGGGCTTCTATGGCTACACCTTC. The whole variable domain, filled in from reference TRBV19 and TRBJ1-2, reads DGGITQSPKYLFRKEGQNVTLSCEQNLNHDAMYWYRQDPGQGLRLIYYSQIVNDFQKGDIAEGYSVSREKKESFPLTVTSAQKNPTAFYLCASTPTGFYGYTFGSGTRLTVV.

The rearrangement joins TRBV7-2 to TRBJ2-7; D unresolved. The V gene's germline CDR1 is SGHTA and CDR2 FQGNSA. The ends were cut back, 1 base at V and 2 bases at J, with 9 bases in the middle. There are 14 residues in the CDR3. CDR3 in amino acids: CASSLEGATYEQYF. The CDR3 DNA sequence: TGTGCCAGCAGCTTAGAGGGCGCAACCTACGAGCAGTACTTC.

The rearrangement links TRBV19 to TRBJ2-3, with 9 bases lining up with TRBD2. CDR1 LNHDA and CDR2 SQIVND come from the germline V gene (reference sequence). There are 15 residues in the CDR3. V was pared by 3 bases and J by 4 bases, with 5 bases of the junction left unmatched. This CDR3 is CASSILAGTPDTQYF. The CDR3 DNA sequence: TGTGCCAGTAGTATCCTAGCGGGGACCCCAGATACGCAGTATTTT.

V usage is TRBV10-1 and J usage is TRBJ2-7; D is ambiguous. CDR3 length: 14 amino acids. The ends were cut back, 5 bases at V and 2 bases at J, with 13 bases in the middle. Looked up from germline, CDR1 is WNHNN and CDR2 is SYGVQD (reference sequence). The CDR3 reads CASSSLTSPYEQYF. CDR3 coding DNA: TGCGCCAGCAGTAGTTTGACATCCCCCTACGAGCAGTACTTC.

This chain joins TRBV19 and TRBJ1-1; a possible D gene is TRBD1 (6 bases). Germline assignment: CDR1 LNHDA and CDR2 SQIVND (reference sequence). There are 16 residues in the CDR3. Between the trimmed V and J ends, which lost 3 bases and 2 bases, there was a span of 16 bases. CDR3 in amino acids: CASSMKTGLGNTEAFF. For the CDR3, the DNA is TGTGCCAGTAGTATGAAGACAGGATTAGGAAACACTGAAGCTTTCTTT. Complete variable domain (other parts from reference TRBV19 and TRBJ1-1): DGGITQSPKYLFRKEGQNVTLSCEQNLNHDAMYWYRQDPGQGLRLIYYSQIVNDFQKGDIAEGYSVSREKKESFPLTVTSAQKNPTAFYLCASSMKTGLGNTEAFFGQGTRLTVV.

V gene TRBV27 combines with J gene TRBJ2-1, with TRBD1 identical over 9 bases. With V trimmed by 6 bases and J by 3 bases, 6 bases remained unmatched. The CDR3 extends over 15 amino acids. Germline V lookup: CDR1 MNHEY, CDR2 SMNVEV (reference sequence). CDR3 in DNA: TGTGCCAGCAGATCCGGGACAGGGTTCTACAATGAGCAGTTCTTC. Translation gives CASRSGTGFYNEQFF.